This TCR beta chain was observed in a study of cytomegalovirus exposure and HLA in healthy donors. With V trimmed by 3 bases and J by 7 bases, 4 bases remained unmatched. This CDR3 has 13 amino acids. CDR1 LNHNV and CDR2 YYDKDF come from the germline V gene (reference sequence). 13 Jbeta primers and 60 Vbeta primers were used for the PCR. Assay used: immunoSEQ multiplex PCR; TCRdb lists only in-frame clones, some missing. The table records around 100,000 clones, around 60% of them present only once. The chain combines TRBV15 with TRBJ1-2; 8 bases are shared with TRBD1. This TCR was sampled from a woman in her forties or fifties in good health and CMV-seronegative. The material sequenced was PBMCs. CDR3 sequence reads: CATSSRTGIGYTF. The CDR3 coding sequence is TGTGCCACCAGCAGCAGGACAGGGATTGGCTACACCTTC.